Here is one T cell receptor (beta chain) with its context. Its antigen is not identified. The sample originates from a study of T cell responses to AZD1222 COVID-19 vaccine. Background on the study: Pooled together were second doses at about 4 or about 12 weeks.

This CDR3 region has 16 residues. Trimming took 6 bases from V and 6 from J; bases not matched to a gene: 11. Germline V CDR1 and CDR2: MNHEY, SVGEGT. Study-level results: The number of AZD1222 recipients seropositive at baseline was only 6 or 7.

Measured with immunoSEQ multiplex PCR; TCRdb has only the in-frame clones, and not every one. In the table there are 90,000 to 120,000 clones, over 80% of which are singletons. The receptor was derived from an adult in good health. The starting material was peripheral blood, obtained on day 0 of AZD1222 vaccination. The V gene is TRBV6-2 or TRBV6-3, the J gene TRBJ2-3, with 11 bases lining up with TRBD2. CDR3 loop: CASSIAGGPARDTQYF. The CDR3 DNA follows: TGTGCCAGCAGCATAGCGGGAGGGCCGGCAAGGGATACGCAGTATTTT.